This T cell receptor beta chain came from a study of T-cell reconstitution after alpha-beta-depleted transplantation in children (dated by TCRdb to 2015 to 2016). About the study as a whole: The study quantitatively tracked T-cell immune reconstitution after TCRalphabeta/CD19-depleted allogeneic hematopoietic cell transplantation in children using TCR repertoire profiling.

Library prep was done by PCR. Sequencing used an Illumina HiSeq 2500. TCR library preparation used molecular barcoding, with unique molecular identifiers applied to normalize quantification of the TCRbeta repertoire. TCRdb reprocessed the public reads (quality trimming at Q25 with fastp, clone calling with MiXCR) and kept in-frame beta chains. Each CDR3 protein gets just one entry, which takes the most common genes and DNA from the rows behind it. The table for this sample lists a few hundred thousand distinct CDR3 sequences; approximately 10% of them were counted only once. The ten largest clones represent about 5% of the sample. The CDR3, from cysteine to phenylalanine, totals 13 residues. The only DNA kept is the CDR3, 39 bases in frame from the first base. From a lookup of the germline V gene (reference sequence), CDR1 and CDR2 are SEHNR and FQNEAQ. The trim is 3 bases for V and 7 bases for J, with a gap of 7 bases between the germline ends.

This clonotype was recorded a few times. Its binding antigen is unknown. Base qualities are missing; no much larger clone stands one base away. The rearranged segments are TRBV7-9 and TRBJ1-6; confidence is insufficient to name the D gene. The clonotype was recovered from a human donor who donated a stem cell graft to a child with acute myeloid leukemia. Material: PBMCs from the stem cell graft donor, obtained from the stem cell graft. The DNA reads as follows: TGTGCCAGCAGCTTTGACACAAATTCACCCCTCCACTTT. This sequence encodes CASSFDTNSPLHF.